This T cell receptor beta chain was retrieved from a study of tumor-infiltrating lymphocytes in primary liver carcinoma (dated by TCRdb to 2017 to 2019). For the wider study: Of the five patients, three men and two women aged 30 to 69 years, four had hepatocellular carcinoma and one had combined HCC and intrahepatic cholangiocarcinoma. The tumors of the five patients were staged as T1-T3 N0M0, with maximum diameters ranging from about 4 to 10 cm. Each sample produced roughly 3.65 to 7.13 million productive TCRbeta reads, and read depth showed no significant difference between tissue types. The study combined TCRbeta repertoire sequencing, expression microarrays and whole-exome sequencing across five regions of each liver tumor, with adjacent normal tissue and blood. A total of some 35 specimens from 5 patients underwent TCRbeta repertoire sequencing, comprising around 25 tumor regions, 5 adjacent noncancerous liver tissues and 5 peripheral blood samples. High reproducibility was observed for the technical replicate repertoires, with mean shared-clone rates approximately 0.9 and correlation coefficients above 0.95. Summary of the overall study and its limitations: Comparison of CD4+ and CD8+ T cell repertoires was precluded by the use of bulk unsorted samples. Because only the TCR beta chain was sequenced and unpaired alpha chains were not captured, true repertoire diversity is likely underestimated. Compared with blood, tumors had a significantly larger share of the repertoire taken up by the top 250 clones (p = 0.039). Only 4 or 5 patients were included in the study, and the authors note that the findings should be validated in a larger study. Pairs of tumor regions showed greater repertoire overlap (mean about 35%) than tumor-adjacent pairs (approximately 17%) or tumor-blood pairs (around 15%), which is consistent with antigen-driven expansion.

Using a constant-region primer and ProtoScript II reverse transcriptase, TCRbeta-specific cDNA was reverse-transcribed from roughly 500 ng total RNA. TCRbeta libraries were built with three nested multiplex PCR rounds, a slightly modified ARM-PCR procedure. Each of the first two PCR rounds ran for 9 to 10 cycles using multiplex TRBV1-TRBV30 forward primers together with a Cbeta reverse primer. Sample barcodes and Illumina adapters were added in a final 25-cycle PCR with Deep VentR polymerase. Before sequencing, amplicons of 200-500 bp were gel-purified using a QIAquick gel extraction kit. TCRbeta amplicons were sequenced on an Illumina HiSeq 2500 with 250-bp paired-end reads. Concerning the study's data processing: Reads were quality-trimmed with Trimmomatic v0.33, and paired reads were merged with FLASH v1.2.11 to recover full CDR3 sequences. V, D and J germline segments were assigned to the rearranged TCRbeta sequences using MiGEC v1.2.1b. VDJtools v1.0.0 computed clonotype statistics and Shannon-Wiener diversity indices. Except for diversity analysis, only the 250 most abundant clonotypes of each sample were used in subsequent analyses to reduce sampling bias. The public reads were reanalyzed by TCRdb: fastp trimming at Q25, MiXCR alignment, in-frame beta chains only. Rows with one shared CDR3 protein collapse into an entry with the most common genes and DNA. Clone size and V and J calls follow TCRdb, not the original study. Within this sample are approximately 88,000 distinct CDR3 sequences, with about 70% of them counted one time only. The top ten hold under 30% of the sample.

Total RNA and DNA were co-extracted from around 20-30 mg of bulk tissue with the AllPrep DNA/RNA mini kit, without cell sorting. Between November 2015 and March 2016, a few patients in China with histopathologically diagnosed primary liver carcinoma had their tumors surgically resected. Patients had chronic HBV infection and were treatment-naive at sampling. Fresh tumor and adjacent tissue pieces were bisected, with one half stored in RNAlater at -80 degrees C and the other half sent for histology. This clonotype was detected only once. This receptor's antigen is unknown. At one boundary the junction diverges from the germline segment, which might be a read error. From cysteine to phenylalanine, the CDR3 is 16 amino acids long. The read is trimmed to its CDR3 DNA, 48 bases read in frame from base 1. The germline V gene (reference sequence) provides CDR1 MNHNY and CDR2 SVGAGI.

Input material: tumor-adjacent normal liver tissue. Recombination connected TRBV6-6 to TRBJ2-2; 9 of the junction bases match TRBD1. This sequence was found in a middle-aged man with primary liver carcinoma and hepatitis B virus infection. The CDR3 loop reads CASNSSQGAYTEELFF. Here is the DNA: TGTGCTAGCAACTCCTCACAGGGGGCGTACACCGAGGAGCTGTTTTTT.